This note documents a single T cell receptor beta chain sequence. This clone was seen a few times. There is no known antigen for this receptor. It has no much larger one-base neighbor in the sample; base qualities were not kept. This entry comes from a study of blood T cell repertoires in COVID-19 (TCRdb year 2020). Looking at the study overall: Collaborator samples came from the United States, Italy and Spain and covered acute and convalescent phases of COVID-19. The material from the prospective study consisted of cDNA or gDNA derived from T cells, B-cell-depleted T cells, or PBMCs. The samples were drawn from the first 160 participants of the ongoing ImmuneRACE study and from 1,254 subjects provided by 6 global collaborators. HLA class I and class II types, where available, came from metadata supplied by the sample provider rather than from assay-based typing. The repertoires were made available in a free public database intended to serve as a resource for research on the immune response to SARS-CoV-2. Deeply sampled blood TCRbeta repertoires from subjects exposed to, actively infected with, or recovered from COVID-19 were included in the dataset. Sample metadata almost always included a de-identified subject ID, COVID-19 status, age in years and sex. General study outcomes and caveats: The quantity of clinical and demographic metadata differed by source and by participant and was supplied without curation.

TCRbeta CDR3 regions were amplified from genomic DNA using the immunoSEQ Assay, a bias-controlled multiplex PCR. In the original analysis: Within the assay, amplification of reference gene primers was used to estimate how many nucleated cells each sample contained. Sequence reads were collapsed and filtered to measure the absolute abundance of every unique TCRbeta CDR3 rearrangement. For each sample, productive Simpson clonality was calculated as the square root of Simpson's diversity index over productive rearrangements. Imported from immuneACCESS, the table was reduced by TCRdb to in-frame sequences with V and J called. These copies leave out some clones; in studies compared against another copy, an unresolved V gene accounts for under half, and the cause of the remainder is not known. The DNA was the basis for D and trimming; V, J and clone size are from that table. Recorded for this sample are some 200,000 clones; 60% to 80% of them occurred a single time. Roughly a sixth of the sample is held by the ten biggest clonotypes.

Germline trimming amounts to 3 bases on V and 4 bases on J, with 6 as the count of junction bases outside the gene matches. CDR1 and CDR2 were assigned from the germline V gene as WSHSY and SAAADI. The CDR3 has 15 amino acids, counting the end cysteine and phenylalanine. The sequence is cut down to CDR3 DNA, 45 bases in frame from base 1. Enrolling through a virtual design, the prospective study's participants ranged in age from about 18 to 89 years and lived across 24 United States geographic areas. Cohort assignment in the prospective study relied on participant-reported clinical history from a screening survey and a study questionnaire. For ImmuneRACE Cohort 3, a participant was defined as recovered based on two consecutive negative NP/OP PCR tests, clearance by a healthcare professional, or resolution of symptoms. In the prospective study, mobile phlebotomists collected whole blood, serum and a nasopharyngeal or oropharyngeal swab from each participant. Over an approximately 2-month period, participants in the prospective study had the option of providing additional blood draws and questionnaires. Blood samples from the prospective study were shipped frozen or at room temperature prior to DNA extraction.

The TCR sequence derives from a woman aged 50 to 60 who had recovered from COVID-19. The V and J segments used are TRBV10-2 and TRBJ1-2, with TRBD1 identical over 9 junction bases. Sequencing was performed on PBMCs or T cells enriched from blood (not recorded which). The CDR3 reads as follows: CASSEPGQGGYGYTF. The nucleotides read TGCGCCAGCAGTGAACCGGGACAGGGTGGCTATGGCTACACCTTC.